This section outlines one T cell receptor beta chain sequence together with its context. As yet, its antigen is unknown. V lost 2 bases and J lost 0, with 8 bases in between. Germline CDR1 reads DFQATT; CDR2 reads SNEGSKA (reference sequence). The CDR3 is 13 amino acids. The template was RNA from unsorted bulk tissue. Three rounds of nested PCR, following a modified ARM-PCR protocol, produced the TCRbeta library. Via MiXCR, TCRdb re-called the multiplex PCR reads, giving one row per CDR3 protein. The sample consists of roughly 200,000 distinct CDR3 sequences, 71% of them appearing once. These data originate in a study of tumor and adjacent non-tumor tissue in lung cancer. About the study: On average, productive TCRbeta reads reached about 4.17 million per sample. Study results and limitations: Patients with more diverse tumor TCRs had worse survival. Tumor repertoires had a smaller top 100 clone share than normal lung. Tumor tissue had significantly higher TCR diversity than normal lung.

This TCR derives from a man between 60 and 70 years old with non-small cell lung cancer. The source material was lung tumor tissue. V usage is TRBV20-1 and J usage is TRBJ2-7; D unresolved. CDR3 amino acids: CSARPSSSYEQYF. In DNA, the CDR3 is TGCAGTGCTAGACCATCCAGCTCCTACGAGCAGTACTTC.